A single sample is the source of the 10 T cell receptor beta chains below, sequenced in a study of shared T cell receptors in the human thymus. Libraries were prepared by immunoSEQ multiplex PCR; TCRdb keeps only in-frame clonotypes and omits some of them. In the table there are more than 550,000 clones, 70% to 90% of which are singletons. The sample was also reused in another study, on human thymus T cells.

Sample: thymocytes. These receptors were obtained from a girl less than two years old with a congenital heart defect.

The chain uses TRBV4-1 and TRBJ2-7; TRBD1 might be the D (6 bases). The V end lost 0 bases, the J end lost 3 bases, and 21 bases lay between the germline ends. This CDR3 has 18 amino acids. Germline assignment: CDR1 MGHRA and CDR2 YSYEKL. The chain's CDR3 is CASSQESGNRNRDYEQYF. DNA for the CDR3: TGCGCCAGCAGCCAAGAATCCGGGAATAGAAACAGGGACTACGAGCAGTACTTC.

The chain employs TRBV29-1 and TRBJ2-2, with TRBD1 matching 10 bases. Germline trimming cut 4 bases from V and 3 bases from J; bases unmatched to any gene: 14. This CDR3 has 18 amino acids. Germline CDR1 SQVTM, CDR2 ANQGSEA. This CDR3 reads CSVVLHRDRGEDTGELFF. As DNA, the CDR3 is TGCAGCGTTGTCCTACACCGGGACAGGGGAGAAGACACCGGGGAGCTGTTTTTT.

Worth noting for this clone: Other DNA sequences of this sample code for an identical CDR3. V gene TRBV7-6 combines with J gene TRBJ1-5; D is unresolved. Trimming pared 2 bases from V and 5 bases from J, leaving 7 bases between. Germline CDR1 and CDR2: SGHVS and FNYEAQ. The CDR3 runs 13 residues. CDR3 nucleotide sequence: TGTGCCAGCAGCTTAACGGGAGATCAGCCCCAGCATTTT. This gives the protein CASSLTGDQPQHF.

This sequence joins TRBV5-1 and TRBJ1-1; 8 bases are shared with TRBD1. The V and J ends lost 4 bases and 1 base, in that order; junction bases with no gene match: 9. Germline CDR1 reads SGHRS; CDR2 reads YFSETQ. The CDR3 spans 16 residues. CDR3: CASSRSGQGENTEAFF. The CDR3 DNA reads TGCGCCAGCAGCCGATCAGGACAGGGAGAGAACACTGAAGCTTTCTTT. The full variable domain, rest sourced from reference TRBV5-1 and TRBJ1-1, is KAGVTQTPRYLIKTRGQQVTLSCSPISGHRSVSWYQQTPGQGLQFLFEYFSETQRNKGNFPGRFSGRQFSNSRSEMNVSTLELGDSALYLCASSRSGQGENTEAFFGQGTRLTVV.

The chain recombines TRBV14 with TRBJ2-7; 9 nucleotides align to TRBD1. Germline assignment: CDR1 SGHDN and CDR2 FVKESK. The V and J ends lost 4 bases and 5 bases, in that order; junction bases with no gene match: 21. The CDR3 is 19 amino acids. DNA of the CDR3: TGTGCCAGCAGCCTCTATCAACCCCCGGGACAGGGTGTGTTAGACGAGCAGTACTTC. Its protein product is CASSLYQPPGQGVLDEQYF.

The chain recombines TRBV5-4 with TRBJ1-2, with 8 nucleotides matching TRBD1. Looked up from germline, CDR1 is SGHNT and CDR2 is YYREEE (reference sequence). The CDR3 loop spans 16 amino acids. Trimming took 0 bases from V and 1 from J; bases not matched to a gene: 5. CDR3 loop: CASSLAETGDNYGYTF. The CDR3, as DNA: TGTGCCAGCAGCTTGGCCGAGACAGGGGATAACTATGGCTACACCTTC.

In nucleotides, the CDR3 is TGTGCCAGTAGTGCCCAAACGACGGGCGAGCAGTACTTC. Translated, it gives CASSAQTTGEQYF. The chain employs TRBV19 and TRBJ2-7; D gene uncertain. This CDR3 spans 13 amino acids. V lost 5 bases and J lost 6, with 14 bases in between. The V gene's germline CDR1 is LNHDA and CDR2 SQIVND (reference sequence).

This chain uses TRBV7-6 with TRBJ1-2, with 12 bases aligning to TRBD1. The CDR3 has 16 residues. The trim removed 5 bases at V and 4 bases at J, leaving 8 bases unmatched. In germline, CDR1 is SGHVS, CDR2 FNYEAQ. CDR3 region: CASSPGTGGASYGYTF. The CDR3 DNA sequence: TGTGCCAGCAGCCCCGGGACAGGGGGCGCGTCCTATGGCTACACCTTC.

The gene calls are TRBV6-6 and TRBJ1-5, with D maybe TRBD1 (5 bases). The CDR3 covers 15 residues. The V end was cut by 0 bases, the J end by 4 bases, with 10 bases between. CDR1 MNHNY and CDR2 SVGAGI come from the germline V gene (reference sequence). Written as DNA, the CDR3 is TGTGCCAGCAGTTACTCCCGGGGGGGAAATCAGCCCCAGCATTTT. It codes for CASSYSRGGNQPQHF.

This clone was counted between two and nine times. The V gene is TRBV21-1, the J gene TRBJ1-1. TRBV21-1 is a listed pseudogene. This CDR3 is built from 22 residues. The CDR3 spells CASSPRGGERNWPKMGAREAFF. The CDR3 nucleotides are TGTGCCAGCAGCCCAAGGGGAGGGGAGAGAAACTGGCCCAAAATGGGGGCCCGTGAAGCTTTCTTT.